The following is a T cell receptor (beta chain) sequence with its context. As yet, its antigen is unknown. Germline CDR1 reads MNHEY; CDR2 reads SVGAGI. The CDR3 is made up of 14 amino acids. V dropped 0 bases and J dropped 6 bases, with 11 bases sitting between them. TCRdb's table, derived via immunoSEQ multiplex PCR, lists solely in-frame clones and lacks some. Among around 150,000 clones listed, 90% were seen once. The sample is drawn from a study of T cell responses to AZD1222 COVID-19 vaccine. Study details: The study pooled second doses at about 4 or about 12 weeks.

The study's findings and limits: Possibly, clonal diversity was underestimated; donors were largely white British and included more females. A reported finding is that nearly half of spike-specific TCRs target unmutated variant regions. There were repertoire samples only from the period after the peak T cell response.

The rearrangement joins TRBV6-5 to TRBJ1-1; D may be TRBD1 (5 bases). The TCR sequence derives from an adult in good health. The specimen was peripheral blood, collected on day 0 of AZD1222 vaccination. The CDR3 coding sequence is TGTGCCAGCAGTTACTCGTTGGGGGATCCTGAAGCTTTCTTT. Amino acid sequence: CASSYSLGDPEAFF.